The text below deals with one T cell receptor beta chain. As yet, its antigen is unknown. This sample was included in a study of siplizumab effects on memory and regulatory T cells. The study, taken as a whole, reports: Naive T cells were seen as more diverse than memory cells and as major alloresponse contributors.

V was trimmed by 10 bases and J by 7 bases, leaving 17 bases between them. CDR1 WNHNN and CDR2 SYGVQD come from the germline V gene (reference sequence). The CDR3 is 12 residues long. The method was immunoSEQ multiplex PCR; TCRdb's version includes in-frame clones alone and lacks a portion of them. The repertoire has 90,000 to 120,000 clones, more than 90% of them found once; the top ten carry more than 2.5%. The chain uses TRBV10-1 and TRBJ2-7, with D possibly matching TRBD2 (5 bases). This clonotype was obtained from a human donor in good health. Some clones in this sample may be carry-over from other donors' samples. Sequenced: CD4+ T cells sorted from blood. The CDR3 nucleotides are TGCGCCACCAGCGGCTCGGGCAGAGAGCAGTACTTC. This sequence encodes CATSGSGREQYF.